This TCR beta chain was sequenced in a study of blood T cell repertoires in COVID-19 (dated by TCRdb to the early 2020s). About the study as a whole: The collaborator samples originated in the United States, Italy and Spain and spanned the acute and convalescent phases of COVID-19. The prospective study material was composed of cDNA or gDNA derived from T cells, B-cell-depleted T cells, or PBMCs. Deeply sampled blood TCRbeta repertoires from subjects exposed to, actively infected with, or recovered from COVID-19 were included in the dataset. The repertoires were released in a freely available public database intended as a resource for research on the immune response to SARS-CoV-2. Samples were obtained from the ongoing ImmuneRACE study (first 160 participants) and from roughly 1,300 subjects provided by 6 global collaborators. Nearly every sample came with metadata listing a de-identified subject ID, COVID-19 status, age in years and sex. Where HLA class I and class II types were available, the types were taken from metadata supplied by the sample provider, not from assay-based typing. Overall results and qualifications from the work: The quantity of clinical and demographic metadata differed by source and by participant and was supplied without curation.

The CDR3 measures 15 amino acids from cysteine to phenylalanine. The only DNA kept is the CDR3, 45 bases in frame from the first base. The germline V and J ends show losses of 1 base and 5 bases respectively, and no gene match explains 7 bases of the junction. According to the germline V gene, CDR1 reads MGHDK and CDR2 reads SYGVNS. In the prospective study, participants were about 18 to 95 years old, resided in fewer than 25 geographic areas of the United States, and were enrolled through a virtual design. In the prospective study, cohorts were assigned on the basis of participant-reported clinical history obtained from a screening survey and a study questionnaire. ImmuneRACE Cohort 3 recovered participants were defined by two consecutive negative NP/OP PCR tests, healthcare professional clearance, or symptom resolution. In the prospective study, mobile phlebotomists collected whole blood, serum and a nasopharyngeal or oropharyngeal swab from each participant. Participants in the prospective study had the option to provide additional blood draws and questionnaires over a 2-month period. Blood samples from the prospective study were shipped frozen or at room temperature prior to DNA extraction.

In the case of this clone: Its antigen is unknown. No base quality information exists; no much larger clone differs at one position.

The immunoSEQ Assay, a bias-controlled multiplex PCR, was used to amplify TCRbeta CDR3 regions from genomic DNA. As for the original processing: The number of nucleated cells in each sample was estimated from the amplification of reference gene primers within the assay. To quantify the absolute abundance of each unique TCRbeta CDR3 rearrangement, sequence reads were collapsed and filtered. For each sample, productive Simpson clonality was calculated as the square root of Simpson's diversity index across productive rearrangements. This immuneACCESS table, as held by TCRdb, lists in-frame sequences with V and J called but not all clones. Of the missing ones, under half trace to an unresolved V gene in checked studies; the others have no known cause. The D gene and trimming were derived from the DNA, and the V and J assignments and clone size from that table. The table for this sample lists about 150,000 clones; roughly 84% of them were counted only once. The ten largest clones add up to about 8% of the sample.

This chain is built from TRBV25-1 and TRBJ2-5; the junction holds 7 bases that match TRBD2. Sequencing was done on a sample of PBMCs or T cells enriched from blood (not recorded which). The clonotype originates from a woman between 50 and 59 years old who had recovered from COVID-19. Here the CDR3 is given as CASSEFGLVKETQYF. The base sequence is TGTGCCAGCAGTGAATTCGGACTAGTCAAGGAGACCCAGTACTTC.